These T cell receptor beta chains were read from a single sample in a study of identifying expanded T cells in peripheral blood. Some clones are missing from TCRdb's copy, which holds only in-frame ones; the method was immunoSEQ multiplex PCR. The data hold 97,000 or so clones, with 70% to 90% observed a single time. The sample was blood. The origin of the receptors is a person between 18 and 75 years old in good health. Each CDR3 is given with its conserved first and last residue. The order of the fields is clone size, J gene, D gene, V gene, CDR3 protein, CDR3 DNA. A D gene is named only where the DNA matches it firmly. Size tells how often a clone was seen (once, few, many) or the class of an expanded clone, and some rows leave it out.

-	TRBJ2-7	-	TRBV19	CASSIQGPPYEQYF	TGTGCCAGTAGTATACAGGGTCCACCCTACGAGCAGTACTTC
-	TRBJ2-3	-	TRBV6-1	CASSERGADTQYF	TGTGCCAGCAGTGAAAGGGGAGCAGATACGCAGTATTTT
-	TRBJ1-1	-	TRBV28	CASGPDTRNTEAFF	TGTGCCAGCGGACCGGACACCAGGAACACTGAAGCTTTCTTT
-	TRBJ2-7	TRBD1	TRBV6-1	CASSEPGQSYEQYF	TGTGCCAGCAGTGAGCCGGGACAGAGCTACGAGCAGTACTTC
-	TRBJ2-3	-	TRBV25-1	CASSEKYGTESTDTQYF	TGTGCCAGCAGTGAGAAATACGGGACTGAGAGCACAGATACGCAGTATTTT
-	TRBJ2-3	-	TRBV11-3	CASSLSLADTQYF	TGTGCCAGCAGCTTATCCCTTGCAGATACGCAGTATTTT
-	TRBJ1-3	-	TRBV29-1	CSVRERASGNTIYF	TGCAGCGTCCGAGAGAGGGCCTCTGGAAACACCATATATTTT
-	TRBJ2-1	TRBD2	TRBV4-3	CASSQERLAGLEQFF	TGCGCCAGCAGCCAAGAGAGGCTAGCGGGGTTAGAGCAGTTCTTC
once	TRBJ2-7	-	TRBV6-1	CASDRSGTRYEQYF	TGTGCCAGCGACCGCTCCGGGACGAGATACGAGCAGTACTTC
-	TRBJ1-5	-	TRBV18	CASSRYQDPNQPQHF	TGTGCCAGCTCACGTTATCAAGATCCCAATCAGCCCCAGCATTTT
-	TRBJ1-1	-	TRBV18	CASSPGSGRDEAFF	TGTGCCAGCTCACCGGGAAGCGGTAGGGATGAAGCTTTCTTT
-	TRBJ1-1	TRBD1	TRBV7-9	CASSFRQGNTEAFF	TGTGCCAGCAGCTTTAGACAGGGGAACACTGAAGCTTTCTTT
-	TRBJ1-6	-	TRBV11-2	CASSPLGIGNSPLHF	TGTGCCAGCAGCCCCTTAGGGATAGGGAATTCACCCCTCCACTTT
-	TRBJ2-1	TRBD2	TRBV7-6	CASSSYSGTRINEQFF	TGTGCCAGCAGCTCCTATAGCGGGACTAGGATCAATGAGCAGTTCTTC
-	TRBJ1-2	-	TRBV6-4	CASSDFEQGVGGYTF	TGTGCCAGCAGTGACTTCGAGCAGGGAGTTGGGGGCTACACCTTC
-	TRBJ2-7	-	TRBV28	CASSLELPLYEQYF	TGTGCCAGCAGTTTGGAGTTACCTCTCTACGAGCAGTACTTC
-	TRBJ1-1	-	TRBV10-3	CAISDQGMNTEAFF	TGTGCCATCAGTGACCAGGGAATGAACACTGAAGCTTTCTTT
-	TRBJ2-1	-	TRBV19	CASSLAIGGNEQFF	TGTGCCAGTAGTCTGGCGATAGGGGGCAATGAGCAGTTCTTC
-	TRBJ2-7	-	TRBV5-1	CASSLGSGQEGRYSEQYF	TGCGCCAGCAGCTTGGGGTCCGGACAGGAGGGCCGGTATAGCGAGCAGTACTTC
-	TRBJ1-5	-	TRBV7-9	CASSLEGTGNQPQHF	TGTGCCAGCAGCTTAGAGGGGACCGGTAATCAGCCCCAGCATTTT
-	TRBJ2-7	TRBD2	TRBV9	CASSVGTSGSEQYF	TGTGCCAGCAGCGTAGGGACTAGCGGGAGCGAGCAGTACTTC
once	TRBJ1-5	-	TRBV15	CATSNRWTVSNQPQHF	TGTGCCACCAGCAACCGATGGACAGTCAGCAATCAGCCCCAGCATTTT
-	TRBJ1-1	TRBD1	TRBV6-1	CASSEGQGPGEAFF	TGTGCCAGCAGTGAAGGACAGGGGCCTGGAGAAGCTTTCTTT
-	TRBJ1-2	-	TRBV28	CASRGRNYGYTF	TGTGCCAGCAGGGGTAGGAACTATGGCTACACCTTC
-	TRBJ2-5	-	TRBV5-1	CASSNLQGGQETQYF	TGCGCCAGCAGCAATCTTCAGGGGGGACAAGAGACCCAGTACTTC
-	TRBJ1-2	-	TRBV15	CATSRANLPSNYGYTF	TGTGCCACCAGCAGGGCCAATCTCCCGTCTAACTATGGCTACACCTTC
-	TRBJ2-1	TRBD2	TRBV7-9	CASSLTSGRDNEQFF	TGTGCCAGCAGCTTAACTAGCGGGAGAGACAATGAGCAGTTCTTC